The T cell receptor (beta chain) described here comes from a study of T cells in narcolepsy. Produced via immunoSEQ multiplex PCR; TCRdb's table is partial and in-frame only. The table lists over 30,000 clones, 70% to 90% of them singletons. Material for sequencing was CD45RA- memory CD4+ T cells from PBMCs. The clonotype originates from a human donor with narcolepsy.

The CDR3 is CAWSSRREQFF. CDR3 DNA sequence: TGTGCCTGGAGTTCCCGACGGGAGCAGTTCTTC. J is TRBJ2-1 and V is TRBV30, with D unresolved. V was trimmed by 2 bases and J by 10 bases, leaving 9 bases between them. The CDR3 runs 11 residues. Germline values: CDR1 GTSNPN, CDR2 SVGIG (reference sequence).